Each of the 8 T cell receptor beta chains below was sequenced from the same sample in a study of T cells in Graves' hyperthyroidism and ophthalmopathy (dated by TCRdb to between 2017 and 2020). The library was made by multiplex PCR. Sequenced using an Illumina HiSeq 2000. The TCR beta CDR3 regions were amplified from RNA transcripts. The first round of RT-PCR for the TCR CDR3 was performed with the HTBI primer set and the Qiagen OneStep RT-PCR kit. TCRdb reprocessed the public reads (quality trimming at Q25 with fastp, clone calling with MiXCR) and kept in-frame beta chains. Each CDR3 protein appears once, grouped with its most common genes and DNA. The sample table shows 500,000 to 650,000 distinct CDR3 sequences, and about 15% are seen once. The ten largest make up approximately 15% of the sample. The sequencing sample was made of blood. The receptor source for this set is a woman between 35 and 50 years old with Graves' hyperthyroidism.

This clonotype was observed at least ten times. The chain uses TRBV28 and TRBJ2-1, with 9 nucleotides matching TRBD2. The CDR3 loop spans 16 amino acids. J lost 3 bases, V lost 3 bases, and 6 bases had no gene match. CDR1 is MDHEN, CDR2 SYDVKM, per germline. CDR3 loop: CASSFGGRAFYNEQFF. The CDR3 region has the DNA TGTGCCAGCAGTTTCGGCGGGAGGGCCTTCTACAATGAGCAGTTCTTC.

Points on this clonotype: A junction boundary mismatches the germline segment, possibly from a read error. The rearrangement links TRBV5-1 to TRBJ1-1; D might be TRBD1 (5 bases). The CDR3 covers 13 residues. In germline, CDR1 is SGHRS, CDR2 YFSETQ. The CDR3 here is CASSPPNRSEASF. The CDR3 coding sequence is TGCGCCAGCAGCCCCCCGAACAGGTCGGAAGCTTCCTTT.

This clonotype was seen ten or more times. The chain is built from TRBV11-2 and TRBJ1-1, with 9 bases lining up with TRBD1. Unmatched junction bases numbered 9, after V lost 2 bases and J lost 11 bases. The CDR3 has 14 amino acids. Per the germline V gene, CDR1 is SGHAT and CDR2 is FQNNGV. This chain's CDR3 is CASSLRDREPDAFF. The CDR3 DNA follows: TGTGCCAGCAGCTTACGGGACAGGGAACCGGATGCTTTCTTT.

At least ten counts were recorded for this clonotype. This sequence joins TRBV20-1 and TRBJ2-1; the match to TRBD2 covers 8 bases. The CDR3 runs to 15 residues. Trimming at V came to 3 bases and at J to 6 bases, leaving 10 bases not matched to a gene. Germline-derived CDR1 and CDR2 are DFQATT and SNEGSKA (reference sequence). The CDR3 sequence: CSASVAGKRVNEQFF. As DNA, the CDR3 is TGCAGTGCTAGTGTAGCGGGAAAGAGGGTCAATGAGCAGTTCTTC.

This clonotype was seen ten or more times. The rearrangement uses TRBV18 and TRBJ1-2; D uncertain. The germline CDR1 and CDR2 sequences are KGHSH and LQKENI. V shed 2 bases and J shed 4 bases, with 17 bases lying between them. There are 16 residues in the CDR3. The chain's CDR3 is CASSPNGGSGGYGYTF. In DNA form, the CDR3 reads TGTGCCAGCTCACCAAACGGAGGGTCCGGCGGCTATGGCTACACCTTC.

This rearrangement joins TRBV29-1 to TRBJ2-2; D unclear. The CDR3 contains 11 residues. The ends were cut back, 4 bases at V and 11 bases at J, with 11 bases in the middle. The germline CDR1 and CDR2 sequences are SQVTM and ANQGSEA. CDR3 protein: CSVGVGGELFF. The DNA of the CDR3 is TGCAGCGTTGGTGTTGGTGGAGAGCTGTTTTTT.

This clonotype was seen repeatedly, ten times or more. The V call is TRBV29-1, the J call TRBJ2-7, with 7 nucleotides matching TRBD1. V shed 3 bases and J 1 base; nucleotides not matched to a gene: 9. The CDR3 is made up of 15 amino acids. From germline, CDR1 is SQVTM and CDR2 ANQGSEA. Here the CDR3 DNA reads TGCAGCGTTGAGAAGGACCAGGGGGTTTCCTACGAGCAGTACTTC. It codes for CSVEKDQGVSYEQYF.

The gene calls are TRBV19 and TRBJ2-6; 12 nucleotides match TRBD2. Germline lookup yields CDR1 LNHDA and CDR2 SQIVND (reference sequence). V shed 7 bases and J 0 bases; nucleotides not matched to a gene: 7. The CDR3 covers 18 residues. The CDR3 region has the DNA TGTGCCAGTACCGTAACTAGCGGGAGGTTCTCTGGGGCCAACGTCCTGACTTTC. It is translated as CASTVTSGRFSGANVLTF.